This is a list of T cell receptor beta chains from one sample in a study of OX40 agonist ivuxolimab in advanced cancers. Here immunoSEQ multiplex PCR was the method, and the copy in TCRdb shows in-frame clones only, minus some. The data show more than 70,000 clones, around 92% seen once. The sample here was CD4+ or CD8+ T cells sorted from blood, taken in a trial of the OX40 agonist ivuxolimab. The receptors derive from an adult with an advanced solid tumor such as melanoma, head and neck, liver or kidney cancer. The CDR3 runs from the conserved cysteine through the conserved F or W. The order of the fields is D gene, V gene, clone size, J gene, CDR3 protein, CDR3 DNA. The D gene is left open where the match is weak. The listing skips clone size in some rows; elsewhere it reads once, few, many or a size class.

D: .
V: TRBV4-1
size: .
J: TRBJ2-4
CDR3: CASSQPVLAKNIQYF
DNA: TGCGCCAGCAGCCAGCCAGTGTTAGCCAAAAACATTCAGTACTTC

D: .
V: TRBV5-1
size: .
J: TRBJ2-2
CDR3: CASSLGQSNGELFF
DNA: TGCGCCAGCAGCTTGGGGCAGAGTAACGGGGAGCTGTTTTTT

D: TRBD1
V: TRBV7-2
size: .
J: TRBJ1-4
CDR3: CASSLSGQGYEKLFF
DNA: TGTGCCAGCAGCTTATCCGGACAGGGGTATGAAAAACTGTTTTTT

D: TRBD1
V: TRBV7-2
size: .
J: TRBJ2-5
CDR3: CASSPDRGETQYF
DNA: TGTGCCAGCAGCCCCGACAGGGGAGAGACCCAGTACTTC

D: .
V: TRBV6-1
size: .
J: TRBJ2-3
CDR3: CASSEEGWGIGTDTQYF
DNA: TGTGCCAGCAGTGAAGAAGGGTGGGGAATAGGGACAGATACGCAGTATTTT

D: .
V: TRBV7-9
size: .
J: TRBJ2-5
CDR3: CASSSSGGGQETQYF
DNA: TGTGCCAGCAGCTCCTCCGGGGGAGGCCAAGAGACCCAGTACTTC

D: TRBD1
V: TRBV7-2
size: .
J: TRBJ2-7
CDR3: CASSFDRGRTYEQYF
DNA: TGTGCCAGCAGCTTCGACAGGGGAAGGACCTACGAGCAGTACTTC

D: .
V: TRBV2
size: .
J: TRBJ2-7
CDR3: CASTRDFRLLEQYF
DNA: TGTGCCAGCACCCGGGACTTCCGGCTCCTGGAGCAGTACTTC

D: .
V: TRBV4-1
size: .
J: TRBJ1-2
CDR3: CASSQDQVGALGYGYTF
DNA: TGCGCCAGCAGCCAAGATCAGGTGGGGGCATTAGGCTATGGCTACACCTTC

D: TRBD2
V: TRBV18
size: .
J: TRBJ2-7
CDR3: CASSPPRVGGEYEQYF
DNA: TGTGCCAGCTCACCCCCCCGCGTGGGGGGGGAATACGAGCAGTACTTC

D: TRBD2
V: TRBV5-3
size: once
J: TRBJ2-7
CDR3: CARSLGVAGGPETYEQYF
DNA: TGTGCCAGAAGCTTGGGTGTAGCGGGAGGCCCAGAGACCTACGAGCAGTACTTC